The clone carrying this T cell receptor beta chain came up many times. This entry belongs to a study of T-cell reconstitution after alpha-beta-depleted transplantation in children. The germline V gene encodes CDR1 SGHRS and CDR2 YFSETQ. The CDR3 is 15 residues long. V was trimmed by 4 bases and J by 0 bases, leaving 14 bases between them. Unique molecular identifiers were incorporated when the TCRbeta library was constructed. TCRdb ran MiXCR on the PCR reads and lists one entry per CDR3 protein. The top ten clones hold 15% to 20% of a sample with 120,000 to 150,000 distinct CDR3 sequences, 8.5% to 10% of them seen once.

The rearrangement links TRBV5-1 to TRBJ2-7; D possibly corresponds to TRBD2 (6 bases). The receptor was isolated from a female patient aged 2-9 years who had a stem cell transplant for congenital amegakaryocytic thrombocytopenia, so the T cells may come from the graft donor. Material: PBMCs, mostly from graft donor cells, obtained 180 days after TCRalphabeta/CD19-depleted stem cell transplant. The DNA of the CDR3 is TGCGCCAGCAGCCCCTCCCGCGGGATCTCCTACGAGCAGTACTTC. Its protein is CASSPSRGISYEQYF. The full variable domain, rest sourced from reference TRBV5-1 and TRBJ2-7, is KAGVTQTPRYLIKTRGQQVTLSCSPISGHRSVSWYQQTPGQGLQFLFEYFSETQRNKGNFPGRFSGRQFSNSRSEMNVSTLELGDSALYLCASSPSRGISYEQYFGPGTRLTVT.